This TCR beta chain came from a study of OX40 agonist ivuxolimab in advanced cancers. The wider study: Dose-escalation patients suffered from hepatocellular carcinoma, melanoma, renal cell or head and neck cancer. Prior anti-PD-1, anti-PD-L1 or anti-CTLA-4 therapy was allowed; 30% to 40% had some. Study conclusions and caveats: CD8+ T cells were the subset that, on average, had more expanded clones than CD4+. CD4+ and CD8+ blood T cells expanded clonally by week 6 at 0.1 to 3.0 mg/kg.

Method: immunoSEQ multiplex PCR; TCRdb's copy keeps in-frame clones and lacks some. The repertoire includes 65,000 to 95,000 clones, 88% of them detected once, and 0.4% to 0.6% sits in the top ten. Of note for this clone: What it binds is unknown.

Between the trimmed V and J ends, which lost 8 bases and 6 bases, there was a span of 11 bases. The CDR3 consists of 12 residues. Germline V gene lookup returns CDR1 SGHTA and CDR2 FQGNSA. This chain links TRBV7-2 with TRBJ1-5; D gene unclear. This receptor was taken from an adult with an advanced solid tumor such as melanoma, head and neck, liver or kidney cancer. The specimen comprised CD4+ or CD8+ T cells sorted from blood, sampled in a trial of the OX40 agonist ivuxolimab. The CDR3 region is CASGPPGQPQHF. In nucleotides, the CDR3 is TGTGCCAGCGGCCCCCCCGGTCAGCCCCAGCATTTT.